This T cell receptor beta chain originates from a study of cytomegalovirus exposure and HLA in healthy donors. Study background: Around 87 million unique TCRs, all from HLA-typed donors, were included in an early release of the data. Most donors, 80% to 90% of a few hundred genotyped, fell in the Caucasian-associated ancestry cluster. General study results and limits: One later analysis reportedly identified an Asian-associated ancestry cluster that showed fewer N-insertions than the roughly 640-donor mean. TCR beta V segments were, for the most part, productive about 87% or about 30% of the time in an earlier analysis.

PCR used 60 Vbeta primers and 13 Jbeta primers. Here immunoSEQ multiplex PCR was the method, and the copy in TCRdb shows in-frame clones only, minus some. The data contain around 210,000 clones, approximately 78% of them singletons. V shed 1 base and J shed 2 bases, with 9 bases lying between them. Germline loops: CDR1 MRHNA, CDR2 SNTAGT. The CDR3 loop spans 16 amino acids. Turning to this clone: Its target is not known.

The specimen was PBMCs. The chain has TRBV6-4 and TRBJ2-6; tentative D call: TRBD1 (6 bases). The sequence was collected from a woman in her thirties or forties in good health and CMV-seronegative. The DNA of the CDR3 is TGTGCCAGCAGTGACTTTGCAGGGGCTGGGGCCAACGTCCTGACTTTC. As protein: CASSDFAGAGANVLTF.